The subject of this entry is one TCR beta chain. Antigen: not known. This entry comes from a study of response to subunit inactivated influenza vaccine. Study-level points and caveats: The authors suggested that every seasonal influenza vaccination recruits few new T cells.

Trimming took 0 bases from V and 5 from J; bases not matched to a gene: 7. CDR1 is LGHNA, CDR2 YSLEER, per germline. This CDR3 spans 17 amino acids. Each CDR3 protein is one row after TCRdb ran MiXCR on the RT-PCR reads. Here the sample spans about 310,000 distinct CDR3 sequences, around a fifth being singletons. The sequence derives from a man between 50 and 69 years old who received an inactivated influenza vaccine. This sample comprised PBMCs from blood, obtained about 20 months after vaccination. The V call is TRBV4-3, the J call TRBJ1-6; 7 bases line up with TRBD1. CDR3 in amino acids: CASSQDHRQGDNSPLHF. In DNA form, the CDR3 reads TGCGCCAGCAGCCAAGATCATAGACAGGGCGATAATTCACCCCTCCACTTT.